The 21 T cell receptor beta chains below come from one sample, sequenced in a study of sequential checkpoint blockade in melanoma. Using immunoSEQ multiplex PCR, the repertoire was profiled, and TCRdb retains in-frame clones only, with some absent. Here the sample spans under 25,000 clones, 80% to 90% being singletons. Treatment here: randomized to nivolumab then ipilimumab (arm A) or the reverse (arm B). Sample: CD8+ T cells sorted from blood (inferred from file names), taken from a patient given nivolumab and ipilimumab in sequence. These receptors originate from a human donor with melanoma.

The chain joins TRBV28 to TRBJ1-6, with D tentatively TRBD1 (5 bases). This CDR3 region has 16 residues. Germline CDR1 MDHEN, CDR2 SYDVKM. Trimming cost V 4 bases and J 0 bases, with 10 bases left between them. The CDR3 here is CASSYLTDSYNSPLHF. The CDR3 DNA reads TGTGCCAGCAGTTACCTGACAGACTCCTATAATTCACCCCTCCACTTT.

The chain has TRBV2 and TRBJ1-2, with 10 bases matching TRBD1. The germline V gene encodes CDR1 SNHLY and CDR2 FYNNEI. The CDR3 is 15 amino acids. Losses at the gene ends were 5 bases for V and 4 bases for J; bases not matched to a gene: 7. This CDR3 reads CASSRLGQGGYGYTF. CDR3 DNA sequence: TGTGCCAGCAGTCGTCTTGGACAGGGGGGCTATGGCTACACCTTC.

The J gene is TRBJ1-2, the V gene TRBV5-6, with 10 nucleotides matching TRBD1. With 3 bases clipped from V and 3 bases from J, the junction kept 8 bases outside the gene matches. The CDR3 is 16 residues long. Germline loops: CDR1 SGHDT, CDR2 YYEEEE. The CDR3 region is CASSSLTGTGDYGYTF. CDR3 nucleotides: TGTGCCAGCAGCTCCCTAACCGGGACAGGGGACTATGGCTACACCTTC.

V usage is TRBV28 and J usage is TRBJ2-3; the D gene is possibly TRBD2 (5 bases). V gave up 2 bases and J gave up 2 bases, with 8 bases separating them. Germline CDR1 MDHEN, CDR2 SYDVKM. The CDR3 has 14 amino acids. The CDR3 DNA is TGTGCCAGCAGTTTAGTACTAGACACAGATACGCAGTATTTT. Translated, it gives CASSLVLDTDTQYF.

The chain carries TRBV28 and TRBJ2-7; 7 positions agree with TRBD1. The CDR3 spans 15 residues. With 2 bases clipped from V and 3 bases from J, the junction kept 7 bases outside the gene matches. Per the germline V gene, CDR1 is MDHEN and CDR2 is SYDVKM. The CDR3 bases are TGTGCCAGCAGTTTACCACGGGACAGCTACTACGAGCAGTACTTC. Its translation is CASSLPRDSYYEQYF.

This chain links TRBV27 with TRBJ2-3, with TRBD2 as a possible D gene (5 bases). The length of the CDR3 is 17 residues. CDR1 and CDR2 (germline): MNHEY, SMNVEV (reference sequence). V was shortened by 3 bases and J by 1 base, with 17 bases between the two germline ends. CDR3 amino acids: CASSLTPSLGGTDTQYF. Here the CDR3 DNA reads TGTGCCAGCAGTTTGACGCCTAGCCTAGGTGGCACAGATACGCAGTATTTT.

The chain couples TRBV6-5 to TRBJ1-4, with TRBD1 as a possible D gene (6 bases). Germline loops: CDR1 MNHEY, CDR2 SVGAGI. With 6 bases removed from V and 4 bases from J, the gap between germline ends came to 12 bases. This CDR3 has 14 amino acids. CDR3 loop: CASRIHRDNEKLFF. The CDR3 bases are TGTGCCAGCAGGATTCACAGGGATAATGAAAAACTGTTTTTT.

The chain employs TRBV4-2 and TRBJ2-1; D not resolved. The germline V gene encodes CDR1 LGHNA and CDR2 YNFKEQ. This CDR3 region has 13 residues. V shed 0 bases and J shed 4 bases, with 4 bases lying between them. CDR3 sequence: CASSQDQYNEQFF. The CDR3 coding sequence is TGTGCCAGCAGCCAAGATCAGTACAATGAGCAGTTCTTC.

This rearrangement joins TRBV18 to TRBJ2-3, with a weak D call TRBD2 (5 bases). The germline V gene encodes CDR1 KGHSH and CDR2 LQKENI. V lost 1 base to trimming and J lost 2 bases, with 10 bases between them. The CDR3 length is 15 residues. CDR3 coding DNA: TGTGCCAGCTCACCACAGCGGTTACCCACAGATACGCAGTATTTT. This gives the protein CASSPQRLPTDTQYF.

Turning to this clone: The sample contains more than one DNA sequence encoding this CDR3. The chain couples TRBV6-1 to TRBJ2-7; the D is unclear. The CDR3 sequence is 14 residues long. The germline gives CDR1 MNHNS, CDR2 SASEGT. The V end lost 4 bases, the J end lost 0 bases, and 10 bases lay between the germline ends. The CDR3, as DNA: TGTGCCAGCAGTGGTCGCGGTAGCTCCTACGAGCAGTACTTC. Its translation: CASSGRGSSYEQYF.

The chain links TRBV28 to TRBJ1-2, with D possibly matching TRBD1 (6 bases). The germline gives CDR1 MDHEN, CDR2 SYDVKM. V was pared by 3 bases and J by 6 bases, with 11 bases between. This CDR3 is built from 13 residues. CDR3 DNA sequence: TGTGCCAGCAGTTTGGCAGGGGACGATGGCTACACCTTC. Residues: CASSLAGDDGYTF.

V is TRBV28 and J is TRBJ2-1; D unresolved. V was trimmed by 6 bases and J by 7 bases, leaving 10 bases between them. The CDR3 contains 12 residues. Per germline, CDR1 MDHEN and CDR2 SYDVKM. CDR3 in amino acids: CASSPGWNEQFF. CDR3 coding DNA: TGTGCCAGCAGCCCCGGGTGGAATGAGCAGTTCTTC.

The rearrangement links TRBV29-1 to TRBJ2-7, with 10 bases lining up with TRBD2. The CDR3 is made up of 13 amino acids. CDR1 and CDR2 from the germline V gene are SQVTM and ANQGSEA. The V and J ends lost 4 bases and 6 bases, in that order; junction bases with no gene match: 6. The CDR3 nucleotides are TGCAGCGTTGGTATTAGCGGGGGGATCGAGCAGTACTTC. This codes for CSVGISGGIEQYF.

The V call is TRBV19, the J call TRBJ1-1, with D tentatively TRBD1 (6 bases). The CDR3 has 13 amino acids. Germline CDR1 and CDR2: LNHDA and SQIVND (reference sequence). Trimming stripped 3 bases from V and 3 bases from J, with 8 bases between. CDR3 in DNA: TGTGCCAGTAGTATGGGGGCGGACACTGAAGCTTTCTTT. Its translation is CASSMGADTEAFF.

The V gene is TRBV2, the J gene TRBJ1-1; 9 nucleotides agree with TRBD1. This CDR3 is built from 15 residues. From germline, CDR1 is SNHLY and CDR2 FYNNEI. J gave up 0 bases and V 6 bases, and 5 bases lay outside the gene matches. CDR3 region: CASRGDRAMNTEAFF. In nucleotides, the CDR3 is TGTGCCAGCAGGGGGGACAGGGCCATGAACACTGAAGCTTTCTTT.

This sequence joins TRBV19 and TRBJ2-3, with 11 bases aligning to TRBD2. Trimming cost V 0 bases and J 6 bases; bases outside gene matches: 2. The CDR3 covers 15 residues. CDR1 LNHDA and CDR2 SQIVND come from the germline V gene (reference sequence). The CDR3 sequence: CASSIEGLAADTQYF. CDR3 nucleotides: TGTGCCAGTAGTATAGAGGGACTAGCGGCGGATACGCAGTATTTT.

This sequence joins TRBV19 and TRBJ1-2; 10 bases agree with TRBD1. The CDR3 spans 16 residues. The germline V gene has CDR1 LNHDA and CDR2 SQIVND (reference sequence). Trimming at V came to 4 bases and at J to 5 bases, leaving 10 bases not matched to a gene. The DNA for the CDR3 is TGTGCCAGTAGTACCCCCCCGGGACAGGGGATTTATGGCTACACCTTC. This codes for CASSTPPGQGIYGYTF.

This chain uses TRBV28 with TRBJ2-1; 10 bases are shared with TRBD2. Losses at the gene ends were 1 base for V and 7 bases for J; bases not matched to a gene: 1. From germline, CDR1 is MDHEN and CDR2 SYDVKM. The CDR3 loop spans 14 amino acids. For the CDR3, the DNA is TGTGCCAGCAGTTTATTGGGACTAGCGAATGAGCAGTTCTTC. It translates to CASSLLGLANEQFF.

The chain uses TRBV2 and TRBJ1-2; possible D gene TRBD1, 5 bases. Germline-derived CDR1 and CDR2 are SNHLY and FYNNEI. Trimming removed 9 bases at V and 2 bases at J, with 13 bases between. This CDR3 region has 13 residues. CDR3 sequence (DNA): TGTGCCAGGGGGGAGGGAGGCAACTATGGCTACACCTTC. Its translation: CARGEGGNYGYTF. The entire variable domain, with the rest obtained from reference TRBV2 and TRBJ1-2, is as follows: EPEVTQTPSHQVTQMGQEVILRCVPISNHLYFYWYRQILGQKVEFLVSFYNNEISEKSEIFDDQFSVERPDGSNFTLKIRSTKLEDSAMYFCARGEGGNYGYTFGSGTRLTVV.

The J gene is TRBJ1-1, the V gene TRBV4-1; D gene ambiguous. The CDR3 has 16 residues. Germline V gene sequence: CDR1 MGHRA, CDR2 YSYEKL. The ends were cut back, 4 bases at V and 1 base at J, with 16 bases in the middle. CDR3 sequence reads: CASSPLGQASNTEAFF. The CDR3 DNA sequence: TGCGCCAGCAGCCCCCTGGGCCAGGCATCGAACACTGAAGCTTTCTTT.

The genes are TRBV14 and TRBJ1-1; D gene ambiguous. CDR1 SGHDN and CDR2 FVKESK come from the germline V gene. The CDR3 length is 13 residues. The V and J ends lost 1 base and 8 bases respectively, with 11 bases between them. CDR3 loop: CASSQGIGREAFF. As DNA, the CDR3 is TGTGCCAGCAGCCAAGGAATAGGGAGAGAAGCTTTCTTT.